The rows below give T cell receptor beta chains drawn from one sample of a study of cytomegalovirus exposure and HLA in healthy donors. TCRdb's table, derived via immunoSEQ multiplex PCR, lists solely in-frame clones and lacks some. The table for this sample gives fewer than 100,000 clones. Input material: PBMCs. These receptors were collected from a man in his fifties in good health and CMV-seronegative. The CDR3 runs from the conserved cysteine through the conserved F or W. Each record gives: J gene, V gene, CDR3 protein.

>TRBJ1-2|TRBV11-3
CASSLGQGYGYTF
>TRBJ2-3|TRBV5-1
CASSLSSGGPTDTQYF
>TRBJ1-2|TRBV28
CASSLGWGRANYGYTF
>TRBJ2-3|TRBV5-4
CASSERIGGSTDTQYF
>TRBJ1-5|TRBV7-9
CASSFSPDSSNQPQHF
>TRBJ1-2|TRBV25-1
CASTRAANYGYTF
>TRBJ1-2|TRBV5-1
CASSLDQGNYGYTF
>TRBJ1-4|TRBV7-9
CASSETGGNEKLFF
>TRBJ1-2|TRBV15
CATKGDSDYGYTF
>TRBJ1-2|TRBV5-6
CASSLGTGVVGYTF
>TRBJ1-1|TRBV6-1
CAHGTGMNTEAFF
>TRBJ1-1|TRBV4-1
CASSQPGTGEHEAFF
>TRBJ2-5|TRBV29-1
CSVDQGVQETQYF
>TRBJ2-3|TRBV6-5
CASSSRQGRPDTQYF
>TRBJ1-1|TRBV6-6
CASSYPGLNTEAFF
>TRBJ2-7|TRBV6-4
CASSDSRTGGNEQYF
>TRBJ1-3|TRBV5-1
CASSLEGRRIGNTIYF
>TRBJ1-3|TRBV28
CASSLSRGASGNTIYF
>TRBJ2-3|TRBV28
CATGQGGTDTQYF
>TRBJ1-2|TRBV7-2
CASSLGGGYGYTF
>TRBJ2-7|TRBV6-5
CASKETGHYEQYF
>TRBJ1-2|TRBV6-4
CARQGAGGYTF
>TRBJ2-1|TRBV7-3
CASTLWGGLPYNEQFF
>TRBJ2-3|TRBV18
CASSPRFRDISSTDTQYF
>TRBJ1-2|TRBV6-5
CASSYSGQGVTYGYTF
>TRBJ1-2|TRBV13
CASSSRGQGMGGYTF
>TRBJ1-5|TRBV6-6
CASSPTGLANQPQHF
>TRBJ1-1|TRBV7-8
CASSLTLIMNTEAFF
>TRBJ2-3|TRBV9
CASSVASGGASTQYF
>TRBJ2-4|TRBV29-1
CSVEDRGAKNIQYF
>TRBJ1-4|TRBV5-1
CASSLAGEKLFF
>TRBJ2-3|TRBV4-3
CASSQVAGLTDTQYF
>TRBJ1-4|TRBV18
CASSPRTRGTANEKLFF
>TRBJ1-2|TRBV11-2
CASSRGKGSGLYGYTF
>TRBJ2-7|TRBV9
CASSVGLGESYEQYF
>TRBJ2-3|TRBV18
CASSPPGLAGGTDTQYF
>TRBJ1-2|TRBV25-1
CASSFRGLYGYTF
>TRBJ1-2|TRBV19
CASSPQGANYGYTF
>TRBJ2-2|TRBV7-2
CASSLRGGYTGELFF
>TRBJ1-5|TRBV10-3
CVISGQGGSNQPQHF
>TRBJ1-1|TRBV7-6
CASSSGITEAFF
>TRBJ1-1|TRBV5-4
CASSLDRNTEAFF
>TRBJ1-1|TRBV5-1
CASSFEGEAFF
>TRBJ2-2|TRBV4-2
CASSQGLAGGPDTGELFF
>TRBJ2-5|TRBV27
CASSRPGYQETQYF